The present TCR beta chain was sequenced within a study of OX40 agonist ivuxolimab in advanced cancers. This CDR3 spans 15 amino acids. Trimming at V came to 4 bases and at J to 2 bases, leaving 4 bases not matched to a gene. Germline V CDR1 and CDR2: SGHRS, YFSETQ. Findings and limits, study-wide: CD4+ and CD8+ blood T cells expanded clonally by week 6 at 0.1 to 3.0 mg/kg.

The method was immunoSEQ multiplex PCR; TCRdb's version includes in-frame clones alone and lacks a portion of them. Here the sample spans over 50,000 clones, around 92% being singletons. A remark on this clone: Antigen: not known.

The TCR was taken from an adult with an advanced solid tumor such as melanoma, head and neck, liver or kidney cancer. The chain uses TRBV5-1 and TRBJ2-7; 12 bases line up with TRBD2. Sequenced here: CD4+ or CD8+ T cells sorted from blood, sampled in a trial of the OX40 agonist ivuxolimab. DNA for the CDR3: TGCGCCAGCAGCCCGACTAGCGGGAGACCCTACGAGCAGTACTTC. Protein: CASSPTSGRPYEQYF.